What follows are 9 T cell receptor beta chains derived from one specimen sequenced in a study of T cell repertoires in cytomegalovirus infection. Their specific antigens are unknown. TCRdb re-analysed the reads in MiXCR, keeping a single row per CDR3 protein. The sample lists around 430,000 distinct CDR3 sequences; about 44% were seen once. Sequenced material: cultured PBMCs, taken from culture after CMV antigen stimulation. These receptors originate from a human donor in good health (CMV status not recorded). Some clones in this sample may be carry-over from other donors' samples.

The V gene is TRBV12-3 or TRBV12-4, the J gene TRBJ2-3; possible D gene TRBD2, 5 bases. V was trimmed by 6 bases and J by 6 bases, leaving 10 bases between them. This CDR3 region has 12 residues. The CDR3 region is CASSSSWDTQYF. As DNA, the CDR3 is TGTGCCAGCAGCTCTAGCTGGGATACGCAGTATTTT.

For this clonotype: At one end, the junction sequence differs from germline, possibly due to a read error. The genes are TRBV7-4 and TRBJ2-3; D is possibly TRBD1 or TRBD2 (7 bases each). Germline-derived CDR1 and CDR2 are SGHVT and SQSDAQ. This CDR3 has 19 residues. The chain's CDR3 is CASTFLPPPTGEGTDTQNF. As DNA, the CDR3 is TGTGCCAGCACCTTTCTCCCCCCCCCAACAGGGGAGGGCACAGATACGCAGAATTTT.

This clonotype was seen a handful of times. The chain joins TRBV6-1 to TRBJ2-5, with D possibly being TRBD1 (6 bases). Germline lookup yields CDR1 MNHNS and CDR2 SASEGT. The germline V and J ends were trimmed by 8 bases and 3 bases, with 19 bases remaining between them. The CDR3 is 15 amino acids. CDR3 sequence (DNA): TGTGCCAGCCAACGCGGACAGTTCTATGAAGAGACCCAGTACTTC. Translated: CASQRGQFYEETQYF.

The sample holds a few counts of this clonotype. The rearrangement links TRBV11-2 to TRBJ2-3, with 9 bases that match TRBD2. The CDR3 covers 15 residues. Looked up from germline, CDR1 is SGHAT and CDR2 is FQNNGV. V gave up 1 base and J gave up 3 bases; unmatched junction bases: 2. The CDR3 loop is CASSLASGITDTQYF. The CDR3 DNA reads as TGTGCCAGCAGCTTAGCTAGCGGGATAACAGATACGCAGTATTTT.

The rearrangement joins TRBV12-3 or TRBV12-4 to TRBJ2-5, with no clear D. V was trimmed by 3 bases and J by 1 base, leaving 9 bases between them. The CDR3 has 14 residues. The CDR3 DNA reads TGTGCCAGCAGTTTTGCCGGATCCCAAGAGACCCAGTACTTC. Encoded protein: CASSFAGSQETQYF.

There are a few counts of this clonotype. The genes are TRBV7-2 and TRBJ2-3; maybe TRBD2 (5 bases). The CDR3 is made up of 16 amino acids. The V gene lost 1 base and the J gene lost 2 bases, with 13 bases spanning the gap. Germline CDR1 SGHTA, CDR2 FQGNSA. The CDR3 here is CASSLGTQLYTDTQYF. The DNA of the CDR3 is TGTGCCAGCAGCTTAGGGACTCAATTGTACACAGATACGCAGTATTTT.

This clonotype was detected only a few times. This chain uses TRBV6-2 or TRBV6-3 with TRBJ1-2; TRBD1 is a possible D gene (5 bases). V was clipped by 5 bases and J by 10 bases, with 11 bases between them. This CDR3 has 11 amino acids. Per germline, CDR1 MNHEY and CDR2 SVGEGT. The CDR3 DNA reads TGTGCCAGCAGTCGGACATGGGTCTACACCTTC. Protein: CASSRTWVYTF.

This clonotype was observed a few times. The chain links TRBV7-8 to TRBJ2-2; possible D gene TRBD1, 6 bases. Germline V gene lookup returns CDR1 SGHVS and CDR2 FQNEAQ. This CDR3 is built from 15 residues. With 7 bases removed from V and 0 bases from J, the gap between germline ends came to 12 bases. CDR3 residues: CASTWDKPNTGELFF. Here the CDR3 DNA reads TGTGCCAGCACCTGGGACAAGCCGAACACCGGGGAGCTGTTTTTT.

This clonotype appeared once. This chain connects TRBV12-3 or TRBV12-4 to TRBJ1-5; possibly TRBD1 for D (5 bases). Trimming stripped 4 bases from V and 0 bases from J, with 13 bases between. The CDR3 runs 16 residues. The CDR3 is CASSSGDRNSNQPQHF. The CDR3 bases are TGTGCCAGCAGTTCCGGAGACAGAAATAGCAATCAGCCCCAGCATTTT.